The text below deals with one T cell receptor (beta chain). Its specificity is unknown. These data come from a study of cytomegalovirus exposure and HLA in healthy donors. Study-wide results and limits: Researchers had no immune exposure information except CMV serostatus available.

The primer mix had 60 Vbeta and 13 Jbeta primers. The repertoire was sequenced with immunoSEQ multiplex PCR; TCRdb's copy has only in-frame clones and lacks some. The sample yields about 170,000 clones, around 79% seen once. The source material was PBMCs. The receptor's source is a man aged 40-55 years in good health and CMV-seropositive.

CDR3 region: CASSAFGGTEPQHF. DNA of the CDR3: TGTGCCAGCAGCGCCTTTGGAGGTACGGAGCCCCAGCATTTT. V usage is TRBV9 and J usage is TRBJ1-5, with unresolved D. The CDR3 runs to 14 residues. The germline CDR1 and CDR2 sequences are SGDLS and YYNGEE. V lost 3 bases, J lost 8 bases, and 15 bases lay in between. The variable domain in full, completed from reference TRBV9 and TRBJ1-5, reads DSGVTQTPKHLITATGQRVTLRCSPRSGDLSVYWYQQSLDQGLQFLIQYYNGEERAKGNILERFSAQQFPDLHSELNLSSLELGDSALYFCASSAFGGTEPQHFGDGTRLSIL.